One and the same sample provided the 16 T cell receptor beta chains below, sequenced in a study of blood T cell repertoires in COVID-19. The data were produced by immunoSEQ multiplex PCR, yet TCRdb's version contains in-frame clones alone and is incomplete. There are about 130,000 clones in the sample; about 81% occur only once, and 17% lies in the top ten. Sequences were obtained from peripheral blood. The receptors were sampled from a young man with COVID-19, enrolled during active disease.

The rearrangement links TRBV12-5 to TRBJ1-2; the D gene is possibly TRBD1 (6 bases). V was pared by 6 bases and J by 3 bases, with 14 bases between. Germline V gene sequence: CDR1 LGHNT, CDR2 FRNRAP. CDR3 length equals 14 residues. CDR3 loop: CASGITGWHYGYTF. CDR3 coding DNA: TGTGCTAGTGGAATCACAGGGTGGCACTATGGCTACACCTTC.

The table lists this clone with a count of one. The chain combines TRBV21-1 with TRBJ1-1; the table's D call of TRBD1 was not tested on the DNA. TRBV21-1 is tagged as a pseudogene. CDR3 length: 15 residues. The CDR3: CASSKGDRGCAGAFF. The CDR3 coding sequence is TGTGCCAGCAGCAAAGGGGACAGGGGATGCGCTGGGGCTTTCTTT.

The chain employs TRBV11-2 and TRBJ2-1; TRBD2 matches at 13 bases. V lost 4 bases and J lost 8; bases outside the gene matches: 11. Germline-derived CDR1 and CDR2 are SGHAT and FQNNGV. CDR3 length equals 17 residues. Written as DNA, the CDR3 is TGTGCCAGCAGCTCCAGGACCGGGACTAGCGGGGCCCATGAGCAGTTCTTC. Residues: CASSSRTGTSGAHEQFF.

The chain links TRBV7-9 to TRBJ2-1; 11 positions agree with TRBD2. The CDR3 runs 15 residues. Germline trimming cut 5 bases from V and 4 bases from J; bases unmatched to any gene: 4. Looked up from germline, CDR1 is SEHNR and CDR2 is FQNEAQ (reference sequence). The CDR3 protein is CASSQLAGAYNEQFF. CDR3 nucleotides: TGTGCCAGCAGCCAACTAGCGGGAGCTTACAATGAGCAGTTCTTC.

This clone was observed once. Here the CDR3 DNA reads TGTGCCAGCAGCCCCTCGGACAGATCCTACGAGCAGTACTTC. This sequence encodes CASSPSDRSYEQYF. The chain recombines TRBV9 with TRBJ2-7, with D possibly TRBD1 on 6 matching bases. The CDR3 runs 14 residues. CDR1 and CDR2 from the germline V gene are SGDLS and YYNGEE. The V and J ends lost 4 bases and 1 base respectively, with 12 bases between them.

The chain links TRBV3-1 (or the pseudogene TRBV3-2) to TRBJ2-3, with 7 positions matching TRBD1. CDR1 is LGHDT, CDR2 YNNKEL, per germline (reference sequence). CDR3 length equals 17 residues. The trim removed 3 bases at V and 1 base at J, leaving 10 bases unmatched. The CDR3 region has the DNA TGTGCCAGCAGCCAGAGCCCGACAGGGATGGGCACAGATACGCAGTATTTT. Amino acids: CASSQSPTGMGTDTQYF.

This clone showed up just a few times. The chain links TRBV7-9 to TRBJ1-1; tentatively, D is TRBD1 (5 bases). Germline V gene data show CDR1 as SEHNR and CDR2 as FQNEAQ (reference sequence). CDR3 length equals 16 residues. V dropped 5 bases and J dropped 6 bases, with 22 bases sitting between them. In DNA, the CDR3 is TGTGCCAGCAGCCTAGAAGGGGCAGGGAAGGCCCCTGAAGCTTTCTTT. The encoded protein is CASSLEGAGKAPEAFF.

The chain employs TRBV10-2 and TRBJ2-3; weak D call: TRBD2 (5 bases). The CDR3 loop spans 13 amino acids. Per the germline V gene, CDR1 is WSHSY and CDR2 is SAAADI. V lost 4 bases to trimming and J lost 4 bases, with 9 bases between them. The CDR3 loop is CASSVGRADTQYF. In nucleotides, the CDR3 is TGCGCCAGCAGTGTTGGGAGAGCAGATACGCAGTATTTT.

V and J are TRBV27 and TRBJ2-1; TRBD2 might be the D (6 bases). The germline V gene encodes CDR1 MNHEY and CDR2 SMNVEV (reference sequence). Trimming removed 7 bases at V and 0 bases at J, with 25 bases between. The CDR3 has 19 residues. The chain's CDR3 is CASTSFPGLAGSSYNEQFF. The CDR3 DNA reads TGTGCCAGCACCTCGTTCCCAGGTCTAGCCGGGAGCTCCTACAATGAGCAGTTCTTC.

This sequence joins TRBV25-1 and TRBJ2-7; D call uncertain. The CDR3 loop spans 16 amino acids. The germline V gene encodes CDR1 MGHDK and CDR2 SYGVNS. The V and J ends lost 7 bases and 0 bases respectively, with 19 bases between them. The CDR3, as DNA: TGTGCCAGCACCAGAACCCACAGTTATTCCTCCTACGAGCAGTACTTC. It encodes CASTRTHSYSSYEQYF.

This rearrangement joins TRBV6-6 to TRBJ1-2; 7 bases map to TRBD1. The CDR3 sequence is 16 residues long. With V trimmed by 8 bases and J by 3 bases, 15 bases remained unmatched. Germline V lookup: CDR1 MNHNY, CDR2 SVGAGI (reference sequence). The CDR3, as DNA: TGTGCCAGCTTACCACCCAACAGGGGACTCGACTATGGCTACACCTTC. Its protein product is CASLPPNRGLDYGYTF.

V usage is TRBV18 and J usage is TRBJ2-7; 7 bases match TRBD2. The CDR3 runs to 16 residues. The V gene's germline CDR1 is KGHSH and CDR2 LQKENI. The junction had 8 bases not matched to a gene; V was cut back by 3 bases and J by 0 bases. The CDR3 DNA is TGTGCCAGCTCACCTCAAGCTAGCGGCAACTCCTACGAGCAGTACTTC. Encoded protein: CASSPQASGNSYEQYF. Looking up the rest from reference TRBV18 and TRBJ2-7 gives the full variable domain: NAGVMQNPRHLVRRRGQEARLRCSPMKGHSHVYWYRQLPEEGLKFMVYLQKENIIDESGMPKERFSAEFPKEGPSILRIQQVVRGDSAAYFCASSPQASGNSYEQYFGPGTRLTVT.

The J gene is TRBJ2-1, the V gene TRBV27; 9 positions agree with TRBD2. The germline CDR1 and CDR2 sequences are MNHEY and SMNVEV (reference sequence). Trimming removed 7 bases from V and 7 bases from J; junction bases left unmatched: 8. This CDR3 comprises 14 residues. CDR3 protein: CASKVREGNNEQFF. In DNA, the CDR3 is TGTGCCAGCAAGGTGCGGGAGGGTAATAATGAGCAGTTCTTC.

The rearrangement links TRBV6-5 to TRBJ2-3; the match to TRBD2 covers 7 bases. CDR1 and CDR2 (germline): MNHEY, SVGAGI. The CDR3 is 14 amino acids. With 7 bases clipped from V and 2 bases from J, the junction kept 6 bases outside the gene matches. This CDR3 is CASIVGGVTDTQYF. The CDR3 DNA reads TGTGCCAGCATCGTGGGAGGGGTCACAGATACGCAGTATTTT.

This clone was observed a handful of times. The V call is TRBV19, the J call TRBJ2-1; D gene ambiguous. The CDR3 extends over 15 amino acids. V gave up 5 bases and J gave up 0 bases, with 11 bases separating them. Germline-derived CDR1 and CDR2 are LNHDA and SQIVND (reference sequence). In DNA form, the CDR3 reads TGTGCCAGTAGTCAAGTCTTCAGCTCCTACAATGAGCAGTTCTTC. Its translation: CASSQVFSSYNEQFF. The whole variable domain, filled in from reference TRBV19 and TRBJ2-1, reads DGGITQSPKYLFRKEGQNVTLSCEQNLNHDAMYWYRQDPGQGLRLIYYSQIVNDFQKGDIAEGYSVSREKKESFPLTVTSAQKNPTAFYLCASSQVFSSYNEQFFGPGTRLTVL.

The V and J genes are TRBV3-1 (or the pseudogene TRBV3-2) and TRBJ1-6; 8 positions agree with TRBD1. This CDR3 has 14 residues. From germline, CDR1 is LGHDT and CDR2 YNNKEL (reference sequence). V dropped 5 bases and J dropped 5; count of bases not matched to a gene: 2. DNA for the CDR3: TGTGCCAGCAGCACGGGACAGGATAATTCACCCCTCCACTTT. Translation: CASSTGQDNSPLHF.